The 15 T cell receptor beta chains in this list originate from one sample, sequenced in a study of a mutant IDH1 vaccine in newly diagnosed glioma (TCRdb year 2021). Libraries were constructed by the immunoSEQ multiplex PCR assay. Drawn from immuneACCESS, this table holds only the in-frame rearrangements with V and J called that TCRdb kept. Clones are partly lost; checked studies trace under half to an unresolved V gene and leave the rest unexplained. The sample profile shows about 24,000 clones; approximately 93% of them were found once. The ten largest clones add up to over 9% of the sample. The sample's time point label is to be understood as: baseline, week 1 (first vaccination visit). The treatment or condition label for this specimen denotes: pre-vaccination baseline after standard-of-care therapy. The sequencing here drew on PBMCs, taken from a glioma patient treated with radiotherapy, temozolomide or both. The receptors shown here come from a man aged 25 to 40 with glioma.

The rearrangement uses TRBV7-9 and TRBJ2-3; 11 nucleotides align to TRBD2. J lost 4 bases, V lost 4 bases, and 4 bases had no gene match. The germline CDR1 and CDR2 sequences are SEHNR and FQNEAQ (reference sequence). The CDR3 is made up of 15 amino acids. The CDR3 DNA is TGTGCCAGCAGCTCACCGGGACTAGCGGCAGATACGCAGTATTTT. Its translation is CASSSPGLAADTQYF.

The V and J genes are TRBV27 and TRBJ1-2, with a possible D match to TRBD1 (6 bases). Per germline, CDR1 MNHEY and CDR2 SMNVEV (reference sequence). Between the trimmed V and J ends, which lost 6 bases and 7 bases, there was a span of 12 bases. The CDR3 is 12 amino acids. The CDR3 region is CASSPRGTGYTF. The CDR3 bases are TGTGCCAGCAGCCCTAGGGGGACTGGCTACACCTTC.

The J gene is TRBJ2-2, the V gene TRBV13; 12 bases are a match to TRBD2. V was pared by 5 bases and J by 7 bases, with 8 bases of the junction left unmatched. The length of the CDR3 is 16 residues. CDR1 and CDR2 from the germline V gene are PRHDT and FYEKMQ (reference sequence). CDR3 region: CASSIGLAGLVGELFF. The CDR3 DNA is TGTGCCAGCAGCATTGGACTAGCGGGACTCGTCGGGGAGCTGTTTTTT.

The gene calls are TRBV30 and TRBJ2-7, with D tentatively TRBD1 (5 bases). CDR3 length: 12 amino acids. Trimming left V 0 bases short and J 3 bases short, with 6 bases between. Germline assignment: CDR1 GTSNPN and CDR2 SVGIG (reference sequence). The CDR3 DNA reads TGTGCCTGGAGTGTTACAGGCTACGAGCAGTACTTC. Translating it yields CAWSVTGYEQYF.

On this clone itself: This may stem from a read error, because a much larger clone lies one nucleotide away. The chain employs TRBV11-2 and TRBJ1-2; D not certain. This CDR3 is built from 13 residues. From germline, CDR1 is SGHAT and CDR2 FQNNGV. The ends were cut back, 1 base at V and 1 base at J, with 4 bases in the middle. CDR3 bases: TGTGCCAGCAGCTTAGGGGATAACTATGGCTACACCTTC. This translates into CASSLGDNYGYTF.

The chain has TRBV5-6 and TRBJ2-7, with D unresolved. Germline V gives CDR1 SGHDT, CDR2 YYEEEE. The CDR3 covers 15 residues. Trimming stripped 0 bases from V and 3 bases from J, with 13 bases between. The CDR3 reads CASSLVGFSGYEQYF. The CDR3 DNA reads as TGTGCCAGCAGCTTGGTTGGGTTCTCCGGCTACGAGCAGTACTTC.

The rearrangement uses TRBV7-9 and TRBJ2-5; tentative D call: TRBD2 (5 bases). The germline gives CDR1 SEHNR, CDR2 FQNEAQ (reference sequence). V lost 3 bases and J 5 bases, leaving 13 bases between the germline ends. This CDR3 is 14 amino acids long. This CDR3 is CASSFGVSGETQYF. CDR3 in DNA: TGTGCCAGCAGCTTTGGTGTTTCGGGGGAGACCCAGTACTTC.

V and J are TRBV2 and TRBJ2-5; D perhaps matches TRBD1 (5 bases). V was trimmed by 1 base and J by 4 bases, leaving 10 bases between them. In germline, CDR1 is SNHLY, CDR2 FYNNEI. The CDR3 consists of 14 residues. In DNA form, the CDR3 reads TGTGCCAGCAGTGAAGGACAGTTTCTAGAGACCCAGTACTTC. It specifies CASSEGQFLETQYF.

CDR3 coding DNA: TGTGCCAGTAGTATGGTCAGGGGGGACGGCGAGCAGTACTTC. It encodes CASSMVRGDGEQYF. J is TRBJ2-7 and V is TRBV19, with a tentative D call TRBD1 (7 bases). The germline gives CDR1 LNHDA, CDR2 SQIVND (reference sequence). Trimming shortened V by 3 bases and J by 6 bases, and 15 bases separated the two germline ends. This CDR3 is 14 amino acids long.

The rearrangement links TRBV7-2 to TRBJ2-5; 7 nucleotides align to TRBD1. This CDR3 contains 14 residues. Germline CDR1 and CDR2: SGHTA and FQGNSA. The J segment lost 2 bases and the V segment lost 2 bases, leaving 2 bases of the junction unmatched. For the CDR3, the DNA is TGTGCCAGCAGCTTACCGGGACAGCAAGAGACCCAGTACTTC. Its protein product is CASSLPGQQETQYF.

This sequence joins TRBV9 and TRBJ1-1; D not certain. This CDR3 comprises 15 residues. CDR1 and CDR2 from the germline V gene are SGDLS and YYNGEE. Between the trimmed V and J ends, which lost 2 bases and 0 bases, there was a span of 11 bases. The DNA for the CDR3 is TGTGCCAGCAGCGTTACAGCGACGCTGAACACTGAAGCTTTCTTT. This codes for CASSVTATLNTEAFF.

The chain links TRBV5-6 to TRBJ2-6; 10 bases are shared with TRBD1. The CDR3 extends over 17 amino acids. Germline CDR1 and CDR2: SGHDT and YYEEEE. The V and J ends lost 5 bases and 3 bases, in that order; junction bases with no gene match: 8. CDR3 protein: CASSAGTGEFGANVLTF. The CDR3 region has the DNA TGTGCCAGCAGTGCCGGGACAGGGGAGTTTGGGGCCAACGTCCTGACTTTC.

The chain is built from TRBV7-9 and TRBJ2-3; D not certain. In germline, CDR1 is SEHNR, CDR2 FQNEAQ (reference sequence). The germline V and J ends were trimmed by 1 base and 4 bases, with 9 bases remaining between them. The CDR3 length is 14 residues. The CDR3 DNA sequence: TGTGCCAGCAGCTTAGGCTGGGCGGCAGATACGCAGTATTTT. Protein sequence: CASSLGWAADTQYF.

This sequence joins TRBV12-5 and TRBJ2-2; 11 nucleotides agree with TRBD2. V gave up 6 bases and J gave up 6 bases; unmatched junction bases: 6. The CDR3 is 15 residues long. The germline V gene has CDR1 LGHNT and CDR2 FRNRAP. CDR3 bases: TGTGCTAGTGGGCCGGGACTAGCGGCTCCCGGGGAGCTGTTTTTT. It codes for CASGPGLAAPGELFF.

The CDR3 loop is CASGGGRYGYTF. The CDR3 bases are TGTGCCAGCGGGGGGGGAAGGTATGGCTACACCTTC. This chain links TRBV9 with TRBJ1-2; a possible D gene is TRBD1 (5 bases). The CDR3 length is 12 residues. The V gene's germline CDR1 is SGDLS and CDR2 YYNGEE. Between the trimmed V and J ends, which lost 7 bases and 5 bases, there was a span of 12 bases.